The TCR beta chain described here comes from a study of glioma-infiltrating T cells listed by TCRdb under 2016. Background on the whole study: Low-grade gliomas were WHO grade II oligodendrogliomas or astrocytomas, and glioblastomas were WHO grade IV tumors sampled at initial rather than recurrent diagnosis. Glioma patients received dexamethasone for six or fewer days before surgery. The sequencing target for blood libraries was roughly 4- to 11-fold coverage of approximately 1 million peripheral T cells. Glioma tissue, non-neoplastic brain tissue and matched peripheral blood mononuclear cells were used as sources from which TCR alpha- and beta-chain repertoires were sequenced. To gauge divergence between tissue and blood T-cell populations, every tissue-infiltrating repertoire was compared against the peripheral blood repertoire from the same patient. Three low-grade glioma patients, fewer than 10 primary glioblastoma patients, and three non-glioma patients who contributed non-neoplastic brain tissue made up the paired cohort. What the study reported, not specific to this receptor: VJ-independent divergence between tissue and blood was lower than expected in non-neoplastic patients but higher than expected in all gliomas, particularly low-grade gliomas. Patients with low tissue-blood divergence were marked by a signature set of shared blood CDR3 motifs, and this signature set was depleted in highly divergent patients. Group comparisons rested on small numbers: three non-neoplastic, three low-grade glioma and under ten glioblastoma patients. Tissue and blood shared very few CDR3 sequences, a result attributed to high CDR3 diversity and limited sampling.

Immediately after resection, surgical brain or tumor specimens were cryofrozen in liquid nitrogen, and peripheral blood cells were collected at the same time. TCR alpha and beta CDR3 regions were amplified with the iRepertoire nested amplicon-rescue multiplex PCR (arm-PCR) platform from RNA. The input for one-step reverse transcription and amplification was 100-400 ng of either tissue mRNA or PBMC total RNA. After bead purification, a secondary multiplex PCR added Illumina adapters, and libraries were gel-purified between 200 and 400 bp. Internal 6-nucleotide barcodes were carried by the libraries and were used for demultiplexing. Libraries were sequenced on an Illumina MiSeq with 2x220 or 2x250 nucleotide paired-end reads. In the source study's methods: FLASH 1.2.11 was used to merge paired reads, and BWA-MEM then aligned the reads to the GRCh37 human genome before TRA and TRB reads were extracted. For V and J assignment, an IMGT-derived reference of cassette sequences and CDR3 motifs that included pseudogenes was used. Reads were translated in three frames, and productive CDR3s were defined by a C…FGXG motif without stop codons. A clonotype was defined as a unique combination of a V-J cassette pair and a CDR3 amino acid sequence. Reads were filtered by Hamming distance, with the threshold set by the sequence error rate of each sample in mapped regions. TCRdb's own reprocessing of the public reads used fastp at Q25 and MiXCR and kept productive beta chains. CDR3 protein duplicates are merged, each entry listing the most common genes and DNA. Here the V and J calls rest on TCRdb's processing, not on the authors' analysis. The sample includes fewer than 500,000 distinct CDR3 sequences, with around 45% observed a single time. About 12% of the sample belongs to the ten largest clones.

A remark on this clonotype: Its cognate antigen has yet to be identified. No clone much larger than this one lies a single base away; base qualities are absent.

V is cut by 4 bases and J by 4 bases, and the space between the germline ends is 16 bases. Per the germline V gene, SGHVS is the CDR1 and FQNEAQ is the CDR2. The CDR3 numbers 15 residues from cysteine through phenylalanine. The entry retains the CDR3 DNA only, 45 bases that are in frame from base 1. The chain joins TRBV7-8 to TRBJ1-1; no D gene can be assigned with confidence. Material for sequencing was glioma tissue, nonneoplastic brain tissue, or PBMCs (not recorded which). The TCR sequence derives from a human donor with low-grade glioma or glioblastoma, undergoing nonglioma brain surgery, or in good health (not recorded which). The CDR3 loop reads CASSSDRPRSTEAFF. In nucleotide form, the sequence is TGTGCCAGCAGCTCCGATCGTCCCCGAAGCACTGAAGCTTTCTTT.